Here is one TCR beta chain with its context. The V end lost 6 bases, the J end lost 2 bases, and 11 bases lay between the germline ends. Germline loops: CDR1 SGHRS, CDR2 YFSETQ. This CDR3 has 13 residues. This entry is derived from a study of PD-L1 blockade in urothelial cancer. Profiled with immunoSEQ multiplex PCR; TCRdb holds only in-frame clones, not every one. The sample has 45,000 to 60,000 clones, 88% seen once. Time point noted: peripheral blood 6 weeks after treatment start. Sequenced here: PBMCs, sampled around atezolizumab (anti-PD-L1) treatment. The clonotype originates from a man between 60 and 70 years old with urothelial cancer. The chain has TRBV5-1 and TRBJ1-2; no firm D call. The DNA for the CDR3 is TGCGCCAGCAATCCAGGCTCCAACTATGGCTACACCTTC. This codes for CASNPGSNYGYTF.